The sequence of this T cell receptor beta chain was determined in a study of T cells in Graves' hyperthyroidism and ophthalmopathy. Study-wide points: Researchers found most expanded thyroid clonotypes above 0.001 in blood as well.

Losses at the gene ends were 7 bases for V and 2 bases for J; bases not matched to a gene: 6. The CDR3 consists of 15 residues. Germline V gene data show CDR1 as ENHRY and CDR2 as SYGVKD. This clonotype was seen many times. The target antigen is unknown. Amplified TCR beta CDR3 regions came from RNA transcripts. The HTBI primer set drove a first-round RT-PCR of the TCR CDR3. One entry per CDR3 protein, called by TCRdb with MiXCR from the multiplex PCR reads. The sample includes about 380,000 distinct CDR3 sequences, roughly 15% of them seen just once. The chain joins TRBV10-3 to TRBJ2-5, with 11 bases fitting TRBD1. The sequencing sample was made of blood. This TCR was recovered from a woman aged 25-40 years with Graves' ophthalmopathy. The CDR3 DNA sequence: TGTGCCATCACTCGGGACAGGGGGACGCAAGAGACCCAGTACTTC. This encodes CAITRDRGTQETQYF.